This T cell receptor (beta chain) was sequenced in a study of blood T cell repertoires in COVID-19. Across the whole study: COVID-19 samples from acute and convalescent phases originated in the United States, Italy and Spain.

Trimming stripped 0 bases from V and 9 bases from J, with 16 bases between. This CDR3 has 15 residues. CDR1 is SGHNT and CDR2 is YYREEE in the germline V gene (reference sequence). Assay used: immunoSEQ multiplex PCR; TCRdb lists only in-frame clones, some missing. Among about 74,000 clones listed, 70% to 80% were seen once. This clone was observed once. This clonotype was sampled from a human donor in a cohort sampled during active COVID-19. Material: peripheral blood. The chain combines TRBV5-4 with TRBJ2-1; weak D call: TRBD2 (5 bases). CDR3 loop: CASSLAERRTGEQFF. DNA of the CDR3: TGTGCCAGCAGCTTGGCCGAGCGGAGAACGGGTGAGCAGTTCTTC. Variable domain in full (rest from reference TRBV5-4 and TRBJ2-1): ETGVTQSPTHLIKTRGQQVTLRCSSQSGHNTVSWYQQALGQGPQFIFQYYREEENGRGNFPPRFSGLQFPNYSSELNVNALELDDSALYLCASSLAERRTGEQFFGPGTRLTVL.